These T cell receptor beta chains were read from a single sample in a study of CD8+ T cells in alopecia areata. TCRdb's copy holds only in-frame clones and misses some; the assay was immunoSEQ multiplex PCR. There are about 150,000 clones in the sample; over 45% occur only once, and approximately 7% lies in the top ten. Sequencing used CD4+ T cells sorted from blood. These receptors were collected from a human donor with alopecia areata. CDR3s include the opening cysteine and the closing phenylalanine or tryptophan. D genes are given only for firm matches. Clone size is stated in some rows and not others, as once, few, many or a class when expanded.

TRBV29-1	TRBJ2-5	TRBD1	NA	CSHTGDRETQYF	TGCAGCCACACAGGGGACCGGGAGACCCAGTACTTC
TRBV10-1	TRBJ2-3	TRBD2	few	CASASGFTDTQYF	TGCGCCAGCGCTAGCGGGTTCACAGATACGCAGTATTTT
TRBV6-5	TRBJ2-5	NA	NA	CASSYSGTQYF	TGTGCCAGCAGTTACTCGGGGACCCAGTACTTC
TRBV6-5	TRBJ1-2	NA	NA	CASSSAARDSVGYTF	TGTGCCAGCAGTTCGGCGGCACGGGATAGTGTTGGCTACACCTTC
TRBV29-1	TRBJ2-2	TRBD2	NA	CSVEMRERTGELFF	TGCAGCGTTGAAATGCGGGAGAGGACCGGGGAGCTGTTTTTT
TRBV11-1	TRBJ2-2	TRBD1	NA	CASRTGTGGTGELFF	TGTGCCAGCAGAACCGGGACAGGGGGCACCGGGGAGCTGTTTTTT
TRBV6-5	TRBJ2-3	TRBD2	NA	CATRLAGGDTQYF	TGTGCCACAAGACTAGCGGGAGGAGATACGCAGTATTTT
TRBV25-1	TRBJ1-1	NA	few	CASRIDGHNTEAFF	TGTGCCAGCAGGATCGACGGTCATAACACTGAAGCTTTCTTT
TRBV7-3	TRBJ2-5	NA	NA	CASSLWGNGEETQYF	TGTGCCAGCAGCTTATGGGGGAACGGAGAAGAGACCCAGTACTTC
TRBV29-1	TRBJ1-5	TRBD1	NA	CSVTQGAGNQPQHF	TGCAGTGTCACCCAGGGGGCCGGCAATCAGCCCCAGCATTTT
TRBV5-4	TRBJ2-3	NA	NA	CASSLTGTTDTQYF	TGTGCCAGCAGCTTGACAGGGACCACAGATACGCAGTATTTT
TRBV19	TRBJ2-5	NA	few	CASSMEARETQYF	TGTGCCAGTAGTATGGAAGCAAGAGAGACCCAGTACTTC
TRBV28	TRBJ1-1	TRBD1	NA	CASSFRDRGTEAFF	TGTGCCAGCAGCTTCCGAGACAGGGGCACTGAAGCTTTCTTT
TRBV27	TRBJ2-7	NA	once	CASSAQGTPYEQYF	TGTGCCAGCAGTGCTCAGGGCACCCCCTACGAGCAGTACTTC
TRBV29-1	TRBJ1-1	NA	NA	CSVESGSTEAFF	TGCAGCGTTGAGTCGGGGAGCACTGAAGCTTTCTTT
TRBV25-1	TRBJ2-7	NA	NA	CASSFQGSYEQYF	TGTGCCAGCAGTTTCCAAGGCTCCTACGAGCAGTACTTC
TRBV4-1	TRBJ2-6	TRBD1	NA	CASSPQPGQGVPVGANVLTF	TGCGCCAGCAGCCCCCAACCGGGACAGGGGGTTCCTGTTGGTGCCAACGTCCTGACTTTC
TRBV11-2	TRBJ2-7	NA	NA	CASSPTPDRLYEQYF	TGTGCCAGCAGCCCAACCCCTGACCGTCTCTACGAGCAGTACTTC
TRBV5-1	TRBJ2-1	NA	NA	CASSLTGRKTDNEQFF	TGCGCCAGCAGCCTCACCGGGCGAAAAACTGACAATGAGCAGTTCTTC
TRBV29-1	TRBJ2-1	TRBD2	NA	CSVGTSEQFF	TGCAGCGTGGGGACTAGCGAGCAGTTCTTC
TRBV5-1	TRBJ2-5	NA	NA	CASSLHRQETQYF	TGCGCCAGCAGCTTGCATCGGCAAGAGACCCAGTACTTC
TRBV5-1	TRBJ2-3	NA	NA	CASSLSRQARGTDTQYF	TGCGCCAGCAGCTTATCCCGACAGGCCCGGGGCACAGATACGCAGTATTTT
TRBV7-3	TRBJ2-1	NA	few	CASSLSDYHNEQFF	TGTGCCAGCAGCTTAAGTGACTACCACAATGAGCAGTTCTTC
TRBV15	TRBJ1-5	NA	NA	CATSRDLSNQPQHF	TGTGCCACCAGCAGAGACCTGAGCAATCAGCCCCAGCATTTT
TRBV30	TRBJ1-2	NA	NA	CAWGRPYGYTF	TGTGCCTGGGGCAGACCTTATGGCTACACCTTC
TRBV29-1	TRBJ1-2	NA	NA	CSVEDRATGYGGYGYTF	TGCAGCGTTGAAGATCGGGCCACCGGATACGGAGGGTATGGCTACACCTTC
TRBV28	TRBJ2-1	NA	few	CASSSPLRANEQFF	TGTGCCAGCAGTTCACCTTTAAGAGCCAATGAGCAGTTCTTC
TRBV20-1	TRBJ2-7	NA	NA	CSAGVDEQYF	TGCAGTGCTGGGGTAGACGAGCAGTACTTC
TRBV30	TRBJ1-1	NA	NA	CAWTQGYTEAFF	TGTGCCTGGACGCAGGGGTACACTGAAGCTTTCTTT
TRBV6-5	TRBJ1-1	NA	NA	CASSYNWGANTEAFF	TGTGCCAGCAGTTACAATTGGGGGGCGAACACTGAAGCTTTCTTT
TRBV29-1	TRBJ2-1	TRBD2	few	CSVVPGRLASWNNNEQFF	TGCAGCGTTGTCCCCGGCCGACTAGCCTCGTGGAACAACAATGAGCAGTTCTTC
TRBV2	TRBJ2-7	NA	NA	CASSESGELSEQYF	TGTGCCAGCAGTGAATCAGGGGAACTCTCCGAGCAGTACTTC
TRBV27	TRBJ2-3	TRBD1	many	CASRRGQLTDTQYF	TGTGCCAGCAGAAGGGGACAGCTGACAGATACGCAGTATTTT
TRBV27	TRBJ1-5	NA	NA	CASSSYRARGPQHF	TGTGCCAGCAGTTCCTACAGGGCGCGTGGGCCCCAGCATTTT
TRBV29-1	TRBJ1-1	NA	NA	CSVLIVAF	TGCAGCGTCTTGATTGTTGCCTTT
TRBV6-1	TRBJ1-1	NA	NA	CASSETRLQGSLNTEAFF	TGTGCCAGCAGTGAGACTCGATTACAGGGATCCCTGAACACTGAAGCTTTCTTT
TRBV29-1	TRBJ2-1	TRBD2	few	CSVGGTSGRSNEQFF	TGCAGCGTTGGCGGGACTAGCGGGAGGTCCAATGAGCAGTTCTTC
TRBV29-1	TRBJ1-4	NA	NA	CSVRNDSTTNEKLFF	TGCAGCGTTCGAAATGACTCCACAACTAATGAAAAACTGTTTTTT
TRBV30	TRBJ2-1	NA	NA	CAWGRGGEQFF	TGTGCCTGGGGCAGGGGAGGTGAGCAGTTCTTC
TRBV27	TRBJ2-7	TRBD2	NA	CASSLRLAGLYEQYF	TGTGCCAGCAGTTTAAGGCTAGCGGGACTCTACGAGCAGTACTTC
TRBV2	TRBJ2-1	NA	few	CASIYVAVHNEQFF	TGTGCCAGCATCTACGTGGCGGTGCACAATGAGCAGTTCTTC
TRBV5-1	TRBJ2-7	NA	NA	CASSSVSTYEQYF	TGCGCCAGCAGCTCAGTGAGTACCTACGAGCAGTACTTC
TRBV28	TRBJ2-1	NA	few	CASRQIPVIDGLSYNEQFF	TGTGCCAGCAGACAAATCCCGGTCATCGACGGGCTGTCCTACAATGAGCAGTTCTTC
TRBV29-1	TRBJ1-1	TRBD1	NA	CSVEAPGQGSDTEAFF	TGCAGCGTTGAAGCCCCGGGACAGGGGTCGGACACTGAAGCTTTCTTT
TRBV5-1	TRBJ1-2	NA	NA	CASRAGRGYTF	TGCGCCAGCAGAGCAGGGCGAGGCTACACCTTC
TRBV28	TRBJ2-1	TRBD2	few	CASSFGGSGGTYNEQFF	TGTGCCAGCAGTTTTGGTGGGTCGGGGGGAACCTACAATGAGCAGTTCTTC
TRBV14	TRBJ1-2	NA	NA	CASSQGGYRTYGYTF	TGTGCCAGCAGCCAAGGCGGATATCGTACGTATGGCTACACCTTC
TRBV28	TRBJ2-1	TRBD2	NA	CASSSGLAGGDEQFF	TGTGCCAGCAGTTCCGGACTAGCGGGAGGGGATGAGCAGTTCTTC
TRBV2	TRBJ2-7	NA	NA	CASSEALRDIYEQYF	TGTGCCAGCAGTGAAGCGCTTCGGGACATCTACGAGCAGTACTTC
TRBV25-1	TRBJ2-7	TRBD2	NA	CASSTRTSYSYEQYF	TGTGCCAGCAGTACGCGGACTAGCTACTCCTACGAGCAGTACTTC
TRBV29-1	TRBJ2-7	NA	few	CSVGQHREQYF	TGCAGCGTCGGACAGCACCGCGAGCAGTACTTC
TRBV28	TRBJ2-7	NA	NA	CASSPRDGTYEQYF	TGTGCCAGCAGTCCTAGGGACGGAACCTACGAGCAGTACTTC